This passage covers 13 T cell receptor beta chains from one sample sequenced in a study of T cell repertoires in cytomegalovirus infection. MiXCR, applied by TCRdb to the reads, yields one record per CDR3 protein. This sample has 750,000 to 950,000 distinct CDR3 sequences; 25% to 35% occur once, and the top ten carry roughly 14%. Their antigens remain unidentified. The starting material was cultured CD8+ T cells from PBMCs, obtained from culture after CMV antigen stimulation. Every receptor here comes from a human donor in good health (CMV status not recorded). Some clones in this sample may be carry-over from other donors' samples.

The rearrangement links TRBV7-6 to TRBJ2-3; 12 nucleotides match TRBD1. Germline CDR1 reads SGHVS; CDR2 reads FNYEAQ. The length of the CDR3 is 14 residues. J lost 4 bases, V lost 4 bases, and 0 bases had no gene match. This chain's CDR3 is CASSWDRGPDTQYF. For the CDR3, the DNA is TGTGCCAGCAGCTGGGACAGGGGGCCAGATACGCAGTATTTT.

This rearrangement joins TRBV29-1 to TRBJ2-3; D assignment may be TRBD1 or TRBD2 (5 bases each). Per germline, CDR1 SQVTM and CDR2 ANQGSEA. With 2 bases removed from V and 1 base from J, the gap between germline ends came to 13 bases. The CDR3 has 15 residues. CDR3: CSVERRGDGTDTQYF. CDR3 coding DNA: TGCAGCGTTGAACGACGGGGCGATGGCACAGATACGCAGTATTTT.

This chain uses TRBV19 with TRBJ2-4; D is perhaps TRBD1 or TRBD2 (5 bases each). The CDR3 length is 17 residues. Germline CDR1 and CDR2: LNHDA and SQIVND (reference sequence). Trimming took off 3 bases at V and 1 base at J, with 16 bases between the two ends. Here the CDR3 DNA reads TGTGCCAGTAGTATTTCTGGTCAGGGACCGGCCAAAAACATTCAGTACTTC. Its protein is CASSISGQGPAKNIQYF.

CDR3 residues: CASSQEAGMNTEAFF. The CDR3, as DNA: TGTGCCAGCAGCCAAGAAGCCGGGATGAACACTGAAGCTTTCTTT. The chain employs TRBV4-2 and TRBJ1-1; no reliable D call. Germline V gene data show CDR1 as LGHNA and CDR2 as YNFKEQ. The CDR3 is 15 residues long. Between the trimmed V and J ends, which lost 0 bases and 0 bases, there was a span of 8 bases.

This clonotype was seen at least ten times. The rearrangement uses TRBV20-1 and TRBJ1-2; D unresolved. V dropped 8 bases and J dropped 7 bases, with 17 bases sitting between them. The CDR3 consists of 12 residues. Germline values: CDR1 DFQATT, CDR2 SNEGSKA (reference sequence). The CDR3 coding sequence is TGCAGTCCGGGCAGGAGGCTTGGTGGCTACACCTTC. This encodes CSPGRRLGGYTF.

This clonotype was seen a handful of times. This chain links TRBV27 with TRBJ1-1, with 8 bases identical to TRBD1. The CDR3 loop spans 15 amino acids. Germline V gene data show CDR1 as MNHEY and CDR2 as SMNVEV (reference sequence). The J segment lost 3 bases and the V segment lost 5 bases, leaving 8 bases of the junction unmatched. CDR3 region: CASSPDRGGHTEAFF. Here the CDR3 DNA reads TGTGCCAGCAGTCCCGACAGGGGAGGTCACACTGAAGCTTTCTTT.

This sequence joins TRBV20-1 and TRBJ1-5, with 7 bases matching TRBD1. With V trimmed by 2 bases and J by 6 bases, 10 bases remained unmatched. The CDR3 has 15 residues. Germline V CDR1 and CDR2: DFQATT, SNEGSKA (reference sequence). The DNA for the CDR3 is TGCAGTGCTAGAAGAGAACAGGGGTCGGGTCAGCCCCAGCATTTT. This translates into CSARREQGSGQPQHF.

Many counts were recorded for this clonotype. V usage is TRBV7-2 and J usage is TRBJ1-1, with 8 bases aligning to TRBD1. Germline V CDR1 and CDR2: SGHTA, FQGNSA. The CDR3 covers 14 residues. The ends lost 3 bases at V and 3 bases at J; junction bases unmatched: 3. The CDR3 sequence: CASSLTGEYTEAFF. The CDR3 bases are TGTGCCAGCAGCTTGACAGGGGAATACACTGAAGCTTTCTTT.

This clonotype was seen only a few times. The gene calls are TRBV10-2 and TRBJ1-1; 7 nucleotides align to TRBD1. CDR3 size: 14 residues. With V trimmed by 5 bases and J by 4 bases, 7 bases remained unmatched. CDR1 and CDR2 from the germline V gene are WSHSY and SAAADI. The CDR3 is CASSQTRQGTEAFF. The CDR3 DNA follows: TGCGCCAGCAGTCAGACCCGACAGGGCACTGAAGCTTTCTTT.

This clonotype was counted between two and nine times. The rearrangement joins TRBV12-3 or TRBV12-4 to TRBJ1-5; no firm D call. V dropped 3 bases and J dropped 0 bases, with 15 bases sitting between them. The CDR3 has 17 residues. Here the CDR3 reads CASSFRATVDSNQPQHF. CDR3 DNA sequence: TGTGCCAGCAGTTTTAGGGCAACGGTTGATAGCAATCAGCCCCAGCATTTT.

This clonotype was detected ten times or more. The chain carries TRBV11-2 and TRBJ2-5, with 7 bases aligning to TRBD2. CDR3 length: 15 residues. Looked up from germline, CDR1 is SGHAT and CDR2 is FQNNGV. V shed 2 bases, J shed 5 bases, and the junction held 8 bases outside the gene matches. CDR3 bases: TGTGCCAGCAGCTTAATCCCGGGAGGAGGGGAGACCCAGTACTTC. It yields the protein CASSLIPGGGETQYF.

This clonotype was detected only a few times. This chain links TRBV14 with TRBJ2-1; tentatively, D is TRBD2 (5 bases). The germline V and J ends were trimmed by 1 base and 5 bases, with 21 bases remaining between them. This CDR3 is 18 amino acids long. CDR1 is SGHDN and CDR2 is FVKESK in the germline V gene. As DNA, the CDR3 is TGTGCCAGCAGCCAAGTGGGATTCGGGGATCGTAGGGACAATGAGCAGTTCTTC. Translating gives CASSQVGFGDRRDNEQFF. Filled out from reference TRBV14 and TRBJ2-1, the complete variable domain reads EAGVTQFPSHSVIEKGQTVTLRCDPISGHDNLYWYRRVMGKEIKFLLHFVKESKQDESGMPNNRFLAERTGGTYSTLKVQPAELEDSGVYFCASSQVGFGDRRDNEQFFGPGTRLTVL.

The chain carries TRBV12-3 or TRBV12-4 and TRBJ1-2; D is unresolved. The CDR3 runs to 16 residues. V was pared by 0 bases and J by 1 base, with 12 bases between. The CDR3 DNA sequence: TGTGCCAGCAGTTTAGCGAAGGGAAGTGATAACTATGGCTACACCTTC. Encoded protein: CASSLAKGSDNYGYTF.